These 19 T cell receptor beta chains originate from one sample sequenced in a study of T cells in Graves' hyperthyroidism and ophthalmopathy. Using RNA transcripts as the source, TCR beta CDR3 regions were amplified. Initially, a first-round RT-PCR of the TCR CDR3 employed the HTBI primer set. TCRdb re-derived calls from the multiplex PCR reads in MiXCR, one entry per CDR3 protein. Here the sample spans some 560,000 distinct CDR3 sequences, 14% being singletons. Sequencing was carried out using blood. The receptors derive from a woman in her thirties or forties with Graves' hyperthyroidism.

This clonotype was found many times. This chain joins TRBV11-2 and TRBJ2-5; 14 bases agree with TRBD2. Germline V gene lookup returns CDR1 SGHAT and CDR2 FQNNGV. The CDR3 is 20 amino acids. V lost 4 bases to trimming and J lost 5 bases; unmatched junction nucleotides: 18. In DNA, the CDR3 is TGTGCCAGCAGCTCATTCGGTTCCGGGACTAGCGGGAGCATTAGGGAGACCCAGTACTTC. As protein: CASSSFGSGTSGSIRETQYF.

Only a few counts were recorded for this clonotype. V gene TRBV20-1 combines with J gene TRBJ2-7; D gene ambiguous. Germline-derived CDR1 and CDR2 are DFQATT and SNEGSKA (reference sequence). V was trimmed by 3 bases and J by 2 bases, leaving 14 bases between them. This CDR3 region has 14 residues. This CDR3 reads CSARDVLSTYEQYF. CDR3 sequence (DNA): TGCAGTGCTAGGGACGTCCTATCCACCTACGAGCAGTACTTC.

In this sample, this clonotype turned up many times. V and J are TRBV29-1 and TRBJ1-2; unclear D gene. The germline gives CDR1 SQVTM, CDR2 ANQGSEA. The CDR3 totals 11 residues. V was shortened by 7 bases and J by 8 bases, with 14 bases between the two germline ends. The CDR3 region is CSGSGVSGYTF. The CDR3 DNA reads TGCAGCGGAAGTGGGGTTTCGGGCTACACCTTC.

As to this clonotype: Since the CDR3 does not end with the conserved phenylalanine or tryptophan, this likely comes from a read error. The chain carries TRBV7-8 and TRBJ1-1; weak D call: TRBD1 (5 bases). The CDR3 consists of 14 residues. V dropped 3 bases and J dropped 0 bases, with 8 bases sitting between them. CDR1 and CDR2 from the germline V gene are SGHVS and FQNEAQ. The CDR3 DNA is TGTGCCAGCAGCTTGCAGGGCATGAACACTGAAGCTTTCTTG. Translated, it gives CASSLQGMNTEAFL.

This clonotype was counted at least ten times. The chain combines TRBV11-2 with TRBJ1-1, with D perhaps matching TRBD1 (6 bases). This CDR3 has 15 residues. Germline lookup yields CDR1 SGHAT and CDR2 FQNNGV. Trimming removed 5 bases from V and 1 base from J, with 14 bases in between. This chain's CDR3 is CASSPSLTGNTEAFF. The CDR3 coding sequence is TGTGCCAGCAGCCCTAGTCTGACAGGGAACACTGAAGCTTTCTTT.

This clonotype was recorded a few times. V is TRBV5-6 and J is TRBJ2-2; TRBD2 agrees at 14 bases. Trimming at V came to 5 bases and at J to 4 bases, leaving 13 bases not matched to a gene. The CDR3 spans 19 residues. Germline values: CDR1 SGHDT, CDR2 YYEEEE. The CDR3 DNA follows: TGTGCCAGCAGACCGAGACTAGCGGGAGGGCCAATGAGCACCGGGGAGCTGTTTTTT. Amino acids: CASRPRLAGGPMSTGELFF.

This clonotype was counted at least ten times. V usage is TRBV11-2 and J usage is TRBJ2-3, with 12 bases lining up with TRBD2. Per germline, CDR1 SGHAT and CDR2 FQNNGV. This CDR3 is built from 16 residues. J was trimmed by 5 bases and V by 5 bases; bases with no gene match: 8. The CDR3 is CASSLPTSGSLDTQYF. Written as DNA, the CDR3 is TGTGCCAGCAGCCTCCCGACTAGCGGGAGTTTAGATACGCAGTATTTT.

This clonotype was counted only a few times. The V call is TRBV28, the J call TRBJ1-4, with D uncertain. The germline V gene encodes CDR1 MDHEN and CDR2 SYDVKM. CDR3 length: 15 amino acids. V was shortened by 3 bases and J by 0 bases, with 8 bases between the two germline ends. CDR3 protein: CASSFFPSTNEKLFF. In nucleotides, the CDR3 is TGTGCCAGCAGTTTTTTTCCCTCAACTAATGAAAAACTGTTTTTT.

This clonotype was seen ten or more times. This chain connects TRBV2 to TRBJ2-1; 9 bases line up with TRBD1. The CDR3 is 14 residues long. Germline lookup yields CDR1 SNHLY and CDR2 FYNNEI. V shed 6 bases and J 8 bases; nucleotides not matched to a gene: 8. The CDR3 loop is CASRMGQGIDEQFF. The CDR3 DNA follows: TGTGCCAGCAGAATGGGACAGGGTATCGATGAGCAGTTCTTC.

This clonotype was seen a handful of times. V usage is TRBV18 and J usage is TRBJ2-5; no firm D call. The CDR3 totals 13 residues. Germline V gene lookup returns CDR1 KGHSH and CDR2 LQKENI. The germline V and J ends were trimmed by 6 bases and 4 bases, with 12 bases remaining between them. The CDR3 loop reads CASSRNGRETQYF. CDR3 bases: TGTGCCAGCTCGAGGAACGGCCGAGAGACCCAGTACTTC.

This clonotype was detected ten times or more. The V gene is TRBV20-1, the J gene TRBJ2-7; 9 bases line up with TRBD2. Trimming removed 0 bases from V and 4 bases from J; junction bases left unmatched: 7. The CDR3 totals 15 residues. Germline V gene data show CDR1 as DFQATT and CDR2 as SNEGSKA (reference sequence). CDR3 protein: CSARDLLAGDYEQYF. Here the CDR3 DNA reads TGCAGTGCTAGAGATCTTTTAGCGGGAGATTACGAGCAGTACTTC.

This clonotype was picked up many times. This chain uses TRBV6-1 with TRBJ1-2; tentative D call: TRBD1 (6 bases). The V end lost 6 bases, the J end lost 6 bases, and 14 bases lay between the germline ends. Germline CDR1 reads MNHNS; CDR2 reads SASEGT. The CDR3 is 13 residues long. CDR3 in amino acids: CASSGTGSDGYTF. The CDR3 nucleotides read TGTGCCAGCAGCGGAACAGGGTCGGATGGCTACACCTTC.

This clonotype was found many times. V gene TRBV2 combines with J gene TRBJ2-3; TRBD2 agrees at 10 bases. Losses at the gene ends were 6 bases for V and 1 base for J; bases not matched to a gene: 4. From germline, CDR1 is SNHLY and CDR2 FYNNEI. This CDR3 spans 15 amino acids. The CDR3 sequence: CASRPLAGRTDTQYF. The CDR3 DNA follows: TGTGCCAGCAGACCACTAGCGGGACGCACAGATACGCAGTATTTT.

This clonotype was seen a few times. The chain links TRBV28 to TRBJ1-2; no firm D call. V lost 11 bases and J lost 7, with 14 bases in between. Germline V CDR1 and CDR2: MDHEN, SYDVKM. The CDR3 covers 11 residues. Written as DNA, the CDR3 is TGTGCCGGCCTCGGCGGTGGTGGCTACACCTTC. It encodes CAGLGGGGYTF.

This clonotype was observed a few times. The rearrangement uses TRBV19 and TRBJ2-1; 9 positions match TRBD2. CDR1 and CDR2 (germline): LNHDA, SQIVND (reference sequence). V dropped 11 bases and J dropped 3; count of bases not matched to a gene: 8. The CDR3 spans 14 residues. CDR3 DNA sequence: TGTGCCGTTTCAAATAGCGGGGGCTACAATGAGCAGTTCTTC. It encodes CAVSNSGGYNEQFF.

This rearrangement joins TRBV5-8 to TRBJ2-7, with a weak D call TRBD1 (6 bases). With 7 bases removed from V and 5 bases from J, the gap between germline ends came to 16 bases. CDR3 length: 13 residues. CDR1 and CDR2 (germline): SGHTS, YDEGEE. CDR3 nucleotide sequence: TGTGCCAGCGGGGTGTGGACAGTGAACGAGCAGTACTTC. Amino acid sequence: CASGVWTVNEQYF. The full variable domain, in which reference TRBV5-8 and TRBJ2-7 provide the parts outside the CDR3, is EAGVTQSPTHLIKTRGQQATLRCSPISGHTSVYWYQQALGLGLQFLLWYDEGEERNRGNFPPRFSGRQFPNYSSELNVNALELEDSALYLCASGVWTVNEQYFGPGTRLTVT.

There are many counts of this clonotype. The V call is TRBV3-1, the J call TRBJ2-1; D gene uncertain. This CDR3 has 16 residues. CDR1 and CDR2 from the germline V gene are LGHDT and YNNKEL (reference sequence). Trimming left V 1 base short and J 0 bases short, with 10 bases between. The CDR3 sequence: CASSQVDASSYNEQFF. CDR3 sequence (DNA): TGTGCCAGCAGCCAAGTAGACGCGAGCTCCTACAATGAGCAGTTCTTC.

In this sample, this clonotype turned up many times. V usage is TRBV7-8 and J usage is TRBJ2-3, with 7 bases matching TRBD2. The length of the CDR3 is 16 residues. The germline CDR1 and CDR2 sequences are SGHVS and FQNEAQ. Losses at the gene ends were 1 base for V and 1 base for J; bases not matched to a gene: 5. The CDR3 protein is CASSLDGRERTDTQYF. CDR3 sequence (DNA): TGTGCCAGCAGCTTAGATGGGCGGGAGCGCACAGATACGCAGTATTTT.

Of note for this clonotype: A much larger clonotype is one base distant, so this may be a read error. V usage is TRBV20-1 and J usage is TRBJ2-7; 7 positions agree with TRBD2. The V gene's germline CDR1 is DFQATT and CDR2 SNEGSKA (reference sequence). The CDR3 loop spans 18 amino acids. CDR3 residues: CSAGDPLGVGGRRGEQYF. As DNA, the CDR3 is TGCAGTGCTGGAGATCCCCTGGGGGTTGGCGGGAGAAGGGGTGAGCAGTACTTC.